The 30 T cell receptor beta chains given below trace back to one sample, sequenced in a study of cytomegalovirus exposure and HLA in healthy donors (TCRdb year 2017). Preparation of the library involved the immunoSEQ multiplex PCR assay. For the multiplex PCR, a mixture combining 60 forward primers for TCR Vbeta segments and 13 reverse primers for TCR Jbeta segments was used. TCRdb holds this immuneACCESS table with in-frame rearrangements only. Some clones are missing; in checked studies, unresolved V genes explain under half, and the rest has no known cause. Present in this sample are tens of thousands of clones, less than 80% of which were seen just once. The ten largest account for more than 7% of the sample. The material sequenced was PBMCs. The source of these receptors is a middle-aged woman in good health and CMV-seronegative.

The J gene is TRBJ2-5, the V gene TRBV5-4; 9 positions agree with TRBD2. The V gene end was trimmed by 4 bases and the J gene end by 4 bases; junction bases not matched to a gene: 14. Germline lookup yields CDR1 SGHNT and CDR2 YYREEE (reference sequence). The length of the CDR3 is 17 residues. The CDR3 sequence: CASSPTFEAAGGETQYF. The CDR3 DNA sequence: TGTGCCAGCAGCCCCACCTTCGAGGCAGCGGGAGGAGAGACCCAGTACTTC.

This clone was seen a few times. The rearrangement uses TRBV28 and TRBJ1-2, with 8 bases matching TRBD1. Trimming removed 7 bases from V and 3 bases from J; junction bases left unmatched: 10. CDR3 size: 15 residues. Germline CDR1 MDHEN, CDR2 SYDVKM. CDR3 region: CASIGTGVDYYGYTF. The CDR3 DNA follows: TGTGCCAGCATCGGGACAGGTGTGGATTACTATGGCTACACCTTC.

The J gene is TRBJ1-5, the V gene TRBV4-3; unclear D gene. V lost 0 bases, J lost 0 bases, and 9 bases lay in between. The CDR3 totals 16 residues. Per germline, CDR1 LGHNA and CDR2 YSLEER. The CDR3 DNA follows: TGCGCCAGCAGCCAAGATCTAGAGGATAGCAATCAGCCCCAGCATTTT. It translates to CASSQDLEDSNQPQHF.

V usage is TRBV29-1 and J usage is TRBJ2-3, with unresolved D. Between the trimmed V and J ends, which lost 7 bases and 0 bases, there was a span of 14 bases. Germline-derived CDR1 and CDR2 are SQVTM and ANQGSEA. The CDR3 is made up of 14 amino acids. CDR3 DNA: TGCAGCGCCGAGACGTCAGGCAGCACAGATACGCAGTATTTT. Its translation is CSAETSGSTDTQYF.

The chain couples TRBV2 to TRBJ2-5, with TRBD2 matching over 11 bases. V shed 5 bases, J shed 5 bases, and the junction held 7 bases outside the gene matches. CDR1 and CDR2 (germline): SNHLY, FYNNEI. This CDR3 has 15 amino acids. The chain's CDR3 is CASSLAGGPGETQYF. The CDR3 coding sequence is TGTGCCAGCAGTTTAGCGGGGGGGCCGGGGGAGACCCAGTACTTC.

In this sample, this clone is medium-sized. V is TRBV10-3 and J is TRBJ1-5, with 9 positions matching TRBD1. The CDR3 spans 16 residues. With 2 bases clipped from V and 7 bases from J, the junction kept 9 bases outside the gene matches. CDR1 ENHRY and CDR2 SYGVKD come from the germline V gene. CDR3 DNA: TGTGCCATCAGTGAGCCCGGACAGGGGAACGGCCAGCCCCAGCATTTT. Translated, it gives CAISEPGQGNGQPQHF.

The J gene is TRBJ2-1, the V gene TRBV6-6, with 9 bases that match TRBD2. Germline trimming cut 6 bases from V and 4 bases from J; bases unmatched to any gene: 4. This CDR3 is 14 amino acids long. Germline-derived CDR1 and CDR2 are MNHNY and SVGAGI (reference sequence). CDR3 residues: CASSLSGSYNEQFF. Here the CDR3 DNA reads TGTGCCAGCAGCCTTAGCGGGAGTTACAATGAGCAGTTCTTC.

This clone was recorded once. The genes are TRBV18 and TRBJ2-1, with TRBD2 matching over 14 bases. Losses at the gene ends were 3 bases for V and 0 bases for J; bases not matched to a gene: 4. Germline CDR1 and CDR2: KGHSH and LQKENI. This CDR3 comprises 18 residues. This CDR3 reads CASSPLTSGRGSYNEQFF. CDR3 coding DNA: TGTGCCAGCTCACCCTTGACTAGCGGGAGGGGCTCCTACAATGAGCAGTTCTTC.

As concerns this clone: Other DNA variants within this sample encode the same CDR3. This chain links TRBV29-1 with TRBJ1-2; 11 nucleotides agree with TRBD1. The CDR3 consists of 13 residues. The J segment lost 8 bases and the V segment lost 6 bases, leaving 8 bases of the junction unmatched. From germline, CDR1 is SQVTM and CDR2 ANQGSEA. CDR3 DNA sequence: TGCAGCGTAGTCGGACAGGGGGCTTGGGGCTACACCTTC. Protein product: CSVVGQGAWGYTF. The variable domain in full, completed from reference TRBV29-1 and TRBJ1-2, reads SAVISQKPSRDICQRGTSLTIQCQVDSQVTMMFWYRQQPGQSLTLIATANQGSEATYESGFVIDKFPISRPNLTFSTLTVSNMSPEDSSIYLCSVVGQGAWGYTFGSGTRLTVV.

The chain employs TRBV10-3 and TRBJ1-1; D remains unclear. This CDR3 is 13 amino acids long. Germline values: CDR1 ENHRY, CDR2 SYGVKD. V was shortened by 2 bases and J by 1 base, with 5 bases between the two germline ends. The CDR3 bases are TGTGCCATCAGTGAGCGCAGGAACACTGAAGCTTTCTTT. Its translation is CAISERRNTEAFF.

The chain uses TRBV28 and TRBJ2-1, with D perhaps TRBD2 (6 bases). The CDR3 extends over 14 amino acids. Trimming left V 5 bases short and J 5 bases short, with 13 bases between. Germline assignment: CDR1 MDHEN and CDR2 SYDVKM. The CDR3 protein is CASSLWAGNNEQFF. For the CDR3, the DNA is TGTGCCAGCAGTCTCTGGGCGGGGAACAATGAGCAGTTCTTC.

This rearrangement joins TRBV30 to TRBJ1-5; D unresolved. Germline loops: CDR1 GTSNPN, CDR2 SVGIG (reference sequence). The CDR3 is made up of 13 amino acids. Trimming left V 2 bases short and J 0 bases short, with 5 bases between. CDR3 DNA sequence: TGTGCCTGGAGTCCCTATAGCAATCAGCCCCAGCATTTT. Translation: CAWSPYSNQPQHF.

The genes are TRBV6-1 and TRBJ2-1, with a possible D match to TRBD2 (5 bases). Trimming pared 3 bases from V and 2 bases from J, leaving 14 bases between. The CDR3 runs 16 residues. CDR1 is MNHNS and CDR2 is SASEGT in the germline V gene. The CDR3 DNA sequence: TGTGCCAGCAGTGAGATCCCTAGCATTCCCTACAATGAGCAGTTCTTC. Protein sequence: CASSEIPSIPYNEQFF.

The table lists this clone with a count of one. The rearrangement uses TRBV28 and TRBJ1-5; tentatively, D is TRBD1 (5 bases). CDR3 length: 14 amino acids. V was pared by 5 bases and J by 0 bases, with 8 bases between. From germline, CDR1 is MDHEN and CDR2 SYDVKM. The CDR3 nucleotides read TGTGCCAGCAGTGTGACAGTTAGCAATCAGCCCCAGCATTTT. Amino acid sequence: CASSVTVSNQPQHF.

The chain recombines TRBV30 with TRBJ1-2; D not certain. V was clipped by 0 bases and J by 3 bases, with 11 bases between them. The V gene's germline CDR1 is GTSNPN and CDR2 SVGIG (reference sequence). The CDR3 sequence is 14 residues long. The CDR3 loop reads CAWSVRTFDYGYTF. DNA for the CDR3: TGTGCCTGGAGTGTAAGGACTTTCGACTATGGCTACACCTTC.

The V gene is TRBV27, the J gene TRBJ2-5; perhaps TRBD1 as D (6 bases). CDR3 length: 16 amino acids. Germline CDR1 MNHEY, CDR2 SMNVEV (reference sequence). With 8 bases removed from V and 1 base from J, the gap between germline ends came to 20 bases. CDR3 DNA sequence: TGTGCCAGCCAGTCGCTACCCGGGACATCCCAAGAGACCCAGTACTTC. It encodes CASQSLPGTSQETQYF.

The chain carries TRBV2 and TRBJ2-5; D unresolved. CDR1 is SNHLY and CDR2 is FYNNEI in the germline V gene. V lost 2 bases and J 2 bases, leaving 9 bases between the germline ends. CDR3 length: 14 residues. CDR3 DNA sequence: TGTGCCAGCAGTGAATTGCAGACTCAAGAGACCCAGTACTTC. Protein sequence: CASSELQTQETQYF.

The rearrangement uses TRBV28 and TRBJ1-3, with D tentatively TRBD1 (5 bases). Germline-derived CDR1 and CDR2 are MDHEN and SYDVKM. Trimming took 7 bases from V and 2 from J, leaving 18 bases between them. The CDR3 extends over 16 amino acids. The CDR3 bases are TGTGCCAGCACCCCCGGGGGGGAGTACCCTGGAAACACCATATATTTT. Protein: CASTPGGEYPGNTIYF.

CDR3 amino acids: CASSVSGDTEAFF. The CDR3 nucleotides are TGTGCCAGCAGCGTATCTGGAGACACTGAAGCTTTCTTT. The rearrangement links TRBV9 to TRBJ1-1, with D hard to call. Germline V gene lookup returns CDR1 SGDLS and CDR2 YYNGEE. Trimming shortened V by 1 base and J by 3 bases, and 7 bases separated the two germline ends. This CDR3 has 13 residues.

The gene calls are TRBV19 and TRBJ1-1; D is perhaps TRBD1 (5 bases). The V gene lost 2 bases and the J gene lost 7 bases, with 8 bases spanning the gap. CDR3 size: 12 residues. CDR1 LNHDA and CDR2 SQIVND come from the germline V gene (reference sequence). CDR3 in DNA: TGTGCCAGTAGTATATCGACAGTTGAAGCTTTCTTT. Amino acids: CASSISTVEAFF.

V gene TRBV4-1 combines with J gene TRBJ1-2, with D uncertain. Germline-derived CDR1 and CDR2 are MGHRA and YSYEKL. V shed 4 bases and J shed 4 bases, with 13 bases lying between them. The CDR3 sequence is 14 residues long. CDR3 coding DNA: TGCGCCAGCAGCCGCGCGGATCATAGCTATGGCTACACCTTC. Translation: CASSRADHSYGYTF.

The chain carries TRBV21-1 and TRBJ2-1; no check of the table's D call, TRBD2, against the DNA was made. TRBV21-1 is reported as a pseudogene. This CDR3 contains 16 residues. CDR3 sequence (DNA): TGTGCCAGCAGCAAGCCTGTAGCGGGAGGCCCCAATGAGCAGTTCTTC. Translating gives CASSKPVAGGPNEQFF.

The chain is built from TRBV5-4 and TRBJ2-3; 11 bases fit TRBD2. The CDR3 is 14 residues long. The germline gives CDR1 SGHNT, CDR2 YYREEE (reference sequence). J lost 8 bases, V lost 4 bases, and 6 bases had no gene match. CDR3 bases: TGTGCCAGCAGCCGACTAGCGGGGTCGAGTACGCAGTATTTT. It translates to CASSRLAGSSTQYF. The full variable domain, with the rest looked up from reference TRBV5-4 and TRBJ2-3, is ETGVTQSPTHLIKTRGQQVTLRCSSQSGHNTVSWYQQALGQGPQFIFQYYREEENGRGNFPPRFSGLQFPNYSSELNVNALELDDSALYLCASSRLAGSSTQYFGPGTRLTVL.

This chain joins TRBV5-5 and TRBJ1-6, with 8 bases lining up with TRBD1. V trimming: 1 base; J trimming: 11 bases; junction bases outside the gene matches: 8. Per the germline V gene, CDR1 is SGHKS and CDR2 is YYEKEE (reference sequence). The CDR3 has 15 residues. The DNA of the CDR3 is TGTGCCAGCAGCTTGCTGACAGGGGAGGCGGCACCCCTCCACTTT. This sequence encodes CASSLLTGEAAPLHF.

V usage is TRBV29-1 and J usage is TRBJ2-1; the D is unclear. V dropped 3 bases and J dropped 6 bases, with 24 bases sitting between them. This CDR3 has 17 residues. In germline, CDR1 is SQVTM, CDR2 ANQGSEA. This CDR3 is CSVDGVATLVASNEQFF. Here the CDR3 DNA reads TGCAGCGTTGATGGTGTGGCGACTCTTGTAGCCTCCAATGAGCAGTTCTTC.

The V call is TRBV6-6, the J call TRBJ1-5; 7 bases are a match to TRBD1. Germline V lookup: CDR1 MNHNY, CDR2 SVGAGI (reference sequence). This CDR3 region has 14 residues. The junction had 8 bases not matched to a gene; V was cut back by 5 bases and J by 7 bases. The CDR3 nucleotides are TGTGCCAGCAGTGGCGGGACAGCCGACCAGCCCCAGCATTTT. Encoded protein: CASSGGTADQPQHF.

Notes on this clone: An end of the junction does not agree with germline; a read error may underlie this. The chain couples TRBV10-3 to TRBJ2-7; 7 positions agree with TRBD2. CDR3 length: 13 residues. Germline-derived CDR1 and CDR2 are ENHRY and SYGVKD. CDR3: CAIRGGGPSEQHF. In DNA, the CDR3 is TGTGCCATCAGGGGGGGAGGGCCCTCCGAGCAGCACTTC.

The chain combines TRBV19 with TRBJ2-7, with 7 bases aligning to TRBD1. The junction had 9 bases not matched to a gene; V was cut back by 4 bases and J by 3 bases. Germline CDR1 is LNHDA and CDR2 is SQIVND (reference sequence). The CDR3 consists of 15 residues. The CDR3 DNA reads TGTGCCAGTAGTAAGAATCGGGACAGCCTCTACGAGCAGTACTTC. Encoded protein: CASSKNRDSLYEQYF.

CDR3 sequence: CASSLLGQGWSYGYTF. For the CDR3, the DNA is TGTGCCAGTAGTTTATTGGGACAGGGCTGGAGCTATGGCTACACCTTC. V is TRBV19 and J is TRBJ1-2, with 9 bases that match TRBD1. The CDR3 contains 16 residues. Germline V lookup: CDR1 LNHDA, CDR2 SQIVND (reference sequence). With 5 bases clipped from V and 4 bases from J, the junction kept 11 bases outside the gene matches.

V and J are TRBV30 and TRBJ2-5, with D uncertain. V gave up 0 bases and J gave up 3 bases, with 8 bases separating them. CDR3 length: 13 residues. From germline, CDR1 is GTSNPN and CDR2 SVGIG (reference sequence). The CDR3 nucleotides are TGTGCCTGGAGTGTACGGAGTGAAGAGACCCAGTACTTC. This encodes CAWSVRSEETQYF.